The clone carrying this TCR beta chain showed up many times. Using immunoSEQ multiplex PCR, the repertoire was profiled, and TCRdb retains in-frame clones only, with some absent. The sample lists about 320,000 clones, approximately 89% seen once, with 8.5% to 14% in the top ten. J gave up 5 bases and V 6 bases, and 4 bases lay outside the gene matches. The length of the CDR3 is 13 residues. CDR1 and CDR2 (germline): MRHNA, SNTAGT. Patients of the Seattle cohort, enrolled during active infection, were followed longitudinally. This record comes from a study of blood T cell repertoires in COVID-19. Study overall: Samples came from the United States, Italy and Spain, spanning acute and convalescent COVID-19.

Sample: peripheral blood. J is TRBJ1-5 and V is TRBV6-4, with TRBD1 matching 7 bases. The origin of this receptor is a woman younger than 45 with COVID-19, enrolled during active disease. CDR3 sequence: CASSRDRYQPQHF. The CDR3 DNA is TGTGCCAGCAGCCGGGACAGATATCAGCCCCAGCATTTT.